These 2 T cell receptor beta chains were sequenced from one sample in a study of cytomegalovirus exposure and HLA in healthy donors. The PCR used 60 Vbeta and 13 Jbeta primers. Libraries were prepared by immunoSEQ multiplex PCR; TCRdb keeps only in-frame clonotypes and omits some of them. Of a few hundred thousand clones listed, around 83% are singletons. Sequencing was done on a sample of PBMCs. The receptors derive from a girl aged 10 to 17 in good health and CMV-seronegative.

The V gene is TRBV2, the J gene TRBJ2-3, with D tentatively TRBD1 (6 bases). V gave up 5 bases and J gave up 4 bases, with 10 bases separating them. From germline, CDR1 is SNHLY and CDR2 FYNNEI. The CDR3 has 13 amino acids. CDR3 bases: TGTGCCAGCAGTACTAACAGGGCAGATACGCAGTATTTT. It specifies CASSTNRADTQYF. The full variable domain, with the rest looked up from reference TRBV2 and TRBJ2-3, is EPEVTQTPSHQVTQMGQEVILRCVPISNHLYFYWYRQILGQKVEFLVSFYNNEISEKSEIFDDQFSVERPDGSNFTLKIRSTKLEDSAMYFCASSTNRADTQYFGPGTRLTVL.

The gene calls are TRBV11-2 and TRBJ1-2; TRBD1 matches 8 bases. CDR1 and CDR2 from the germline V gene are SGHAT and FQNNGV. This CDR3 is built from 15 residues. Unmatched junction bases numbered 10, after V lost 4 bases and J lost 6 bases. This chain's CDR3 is CASSSGTGPFDGYTF. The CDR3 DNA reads TGTGCCAGCAGCTCTGGGACAGGACCCTTTGATGGCTACACCTTC.